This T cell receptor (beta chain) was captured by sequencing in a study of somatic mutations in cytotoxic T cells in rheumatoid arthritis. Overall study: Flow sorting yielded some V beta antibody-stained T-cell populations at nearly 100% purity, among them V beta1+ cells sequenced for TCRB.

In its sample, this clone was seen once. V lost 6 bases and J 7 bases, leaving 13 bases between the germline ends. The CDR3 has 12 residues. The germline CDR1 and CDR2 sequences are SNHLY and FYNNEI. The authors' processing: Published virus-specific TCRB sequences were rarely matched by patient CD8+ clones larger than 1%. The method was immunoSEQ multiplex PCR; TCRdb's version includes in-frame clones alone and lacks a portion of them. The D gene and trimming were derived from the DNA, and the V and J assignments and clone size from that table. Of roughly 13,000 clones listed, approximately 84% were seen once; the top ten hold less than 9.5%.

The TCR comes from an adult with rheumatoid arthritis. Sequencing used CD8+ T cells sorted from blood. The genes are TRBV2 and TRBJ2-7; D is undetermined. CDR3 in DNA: TGTGCCAGCAGCTCTCCCGATCTAGAGCAGTACTTC. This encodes CASSSPDLEQYF.